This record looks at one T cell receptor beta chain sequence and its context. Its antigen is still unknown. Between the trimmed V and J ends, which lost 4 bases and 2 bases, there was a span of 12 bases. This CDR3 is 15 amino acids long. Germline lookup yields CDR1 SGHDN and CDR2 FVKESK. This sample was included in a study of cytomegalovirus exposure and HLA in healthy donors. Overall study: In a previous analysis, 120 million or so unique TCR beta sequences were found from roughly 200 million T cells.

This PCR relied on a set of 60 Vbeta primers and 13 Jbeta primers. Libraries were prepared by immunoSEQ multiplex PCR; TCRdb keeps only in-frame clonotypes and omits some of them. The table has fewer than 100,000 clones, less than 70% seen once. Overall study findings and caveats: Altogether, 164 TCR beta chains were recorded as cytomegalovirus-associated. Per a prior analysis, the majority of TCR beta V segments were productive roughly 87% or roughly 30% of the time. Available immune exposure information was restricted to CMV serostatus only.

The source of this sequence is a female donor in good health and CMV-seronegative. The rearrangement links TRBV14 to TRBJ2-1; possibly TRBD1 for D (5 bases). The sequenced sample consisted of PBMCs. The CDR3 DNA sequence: TGTGCCAGCAGCCCGACAGATTTCACCTACAATGAGCAGTTCTTC. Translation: CASSPTDFTYNEQFF.